The 30 T cell receptor beta chains below all came from one sample that was sequenced in a study of T cells in Graves' hyperthyroidism and ophthalmopathy. Amplified regions were TCR beta CDR3 sequences from RNA transcripts. Initially, a first-round RT-PCR of the TCR CDR3 employed the HTBI primer set. TCRdb re-analysed the multiplex PCR reads in MiXCR, keeping a single row per CDR3 protein. The sample includes about 400,000 distinct CDR3 sequences, about an eighth of them seen just once. The sample comprised blood. The receptors derive from a woman in her late teens or twenties with Graves' hyperthyroidism.

The rearrangement joins TRBV6-2 or TRBV6-3 to TRBJ1-1; D uncertain. This CDR3 contains 14 residues. Germline V gives CDR1 MNHEY, CDR2 SVGEGT. V was trimmed by 0 bases and J by 4 bases, leaving 9 bases between them. The CDR3, as DNA: TGTGCCAGCAGTTACTCGGGCGAGACCACTGAAGCTTTCTTT. Amino acids: CASSYSGETTEAFF.

This clonotype was seen many times. The genes are TRBV7-2 and TRBJ1-6, with D tentatively TRBD1 (6 bases). The CDR3 sequence is 18 residues long. Germline-derived CDR1 and CDR2 are SGHTA and FQGNSA. V dropped 0 bases and J dropped 6 bases, with 18 bases sitting between them. DNA for the CDR3: TGTGCCAGCAGCTTAGCGGTTGGAGACAGGCGGATTAATTCACCCCTCCACTTT. As protein: CASSLAVGDRRINSPLHF. Using reference TRBV7-2 and TRBJ1-6 for the parts outside the CDR3, the full variable domain is GAGVSQSPSNKVTEKGKDVELRCDPISGHTALYWYRQSLGQGLEFLIYFQGNSAPDKSGLPSDRFSAERTGGSVSTLTIQRTQQEDSAVYLCASSLAVGDRRINSPLHFGNGTRLTVT.

This clonotype was counted between two and nine times. The CDR3 loop reads CASSQGAITEAFF. In DNA, the CDR3 is TGTGCCAGCAGCCAAGGGGCGATTACTGAAGCTTTCTTT. V and J are TRBV3-1 and TRBJ1-1; no clear D gene. The germline V gene has CDR1 LGHDT and CDR2 YNNKEL (reference sequence). There are 13 residues in the CDR3. V gave up 1 base and J gave up 5 bases, with 8 bases separating them.

This clonotype was observed at least ten times. The chain has TRBV28 and TRBJ2-7; tentative D call: TRBD1 (6 bases). This CDR3 is built from 11 residues. The germline V gene has CDR1 MDHEN and CDR2 SYDVKM. Trimming took 6 bases from V and 7 from J, leaving 10 bases between them. The DNA for the CDR3 is TGTGCCAGCAGCCAGGGGCTGGAGCAGTACTTC. Its translation: CASSQGLEQYF.

The chain carries TRBV7-9 and TRBJ2-7; D might be TRBD1 (6 bases). The CDR3 loop spans 14 amino acids. V lost 5 bases, J lost 6 bases, and 17 bases lay in between. CDR1 is SEHNR, CDR2 FQNEAQ, per germline (reference sequence). The chain's CDR3 is CASSRTSTGSEQYF. The CDR3 bases are TGTGCCAGCAGCCGCACATCCACAGGGTCCGAGCAGTACTTC.

This clonotype was found a few times. The J gene is TRBJ2-1, the V gene TRBV29-1; D unresolved. Germline CDR1 SQVTM, CDR2 ANQGSEA. The CDR3 length is 12 residues. The V end lost 0 bases, the J end lost 10 bases, and 10 bases lay between the germline ends. The CDR3 DNA reads TGCAGCGTTGAAGATAATTGGTCGGAGCAGTTCTTC. Amino acid sequence: CSVEDNWSEQFF.

The chain links TRBV9 to TRBJ2-7; TRBD2 matches 14 bases. The germline V gene has CDR1 SGDLS and CDR2 YYNGEE. This CDR3 region has 19 residues. J lost 4 bases, V lost 2 bases, and 14 bases had no gene match. The CDR3 loop reads CASSVDGTSGRGNRYEQYF. The CDR3 nucleotides read TGTGCCAGCAGCGTGGATGGGACTAGCGGGAGAGGGAATAGATACGAGCAGTACTTC. The full variable domain, in which reference TRBV9 and TRBJ2-7 provide the parts outside the CDR3, is DSGVTQTPKHLITATGQRVTLRCSPRSGDLSVYWYQQSLDQGLQFLIQYYNGEERAKGNILERFSAQQFPDLHSELNLSSLELGDSALYFCASSVDGTSGRGNRYEQYFGPGTRLTVT.

This clonotype was observed at least ten times. The CDR3 bases are TGTGCCAGCAGCTTAAAAGCCGTGCAGGGGATGCGGAACACTGAAGCTTTCTTT. It is translated as CASSLKAVQGMRNTEAFF. This chain uses TRBV7-3 with TRBJ1-1, with D maybe TRBD1 (6 bases). In germline, CDR1 is SGHTA, CDR2 FQGTGA. The ends were cut back, 1 base at V and 1 base at J, with 19 bases in the middle. This CDR3 spans 18 amino acids.

This clonotype was seen many times. The genes are TRBV10-2 and TRBJ2-7, with D maybe TRBD2 (5 bases). The CDR3 is made up of 13 amino acids. V was trimmed by 7 bases and J by 0 bases, leaving 10 bases between them. From germline, CDR1 is WSHSY and CDR2 SAAADI. The CDR3 region is CASISGTSYEQYF. CDR3 bases: TGCGCCAGCATCAGCGGAACCTCCTACGAGCAGTACTTC.

This clonotype was detected ten times or more. This rearrangement joins TRBV28 to TRBJ1-4; 7 bases agree with TRBD1. V shed 5 bases, J shed 3 bases, and the junction held 9 bases outside the gene matches. This CDR3 is 16 amino acids long. Germline V gene data show CDR1 as MDHEN and CDR2 as SYDVKM. The CDR3 coding sequence is TGTGCCAGCAGTACTCCAGGGGGAAAGGCTAATGAAAAACTGTTTTTT. The encoded protein is CASSTPGGKANEKLFF.

The rearrangement joins TRBV6-1 to TRBJ2-1, with 8 bases matching TRBD1. The germline V gene encodes CDR1 MNHNS and CDR2 SASEGT. Trimming at V came to 8 bases and at J to 4 bases, leaving 7 bases not matched to a gene. The CDR3 is 14 residues long. The CDR3 is CASVDRGNYNEQFF. CDR3 nucleotides: TGTGCCAGCGTCGACAGGGGCAATTACAATGAGCAGTTCTTC.

This clonotype showed up many times. The V and J genes are TRBV28 and TRBJ1-1; D uncertain. Trimming left V 4 bases short and J 7 bases short, with 7 bases between. Germline-derived CDR1 and CDR2 are MDHEN and SYDVKM. The CDR3 runs 11 residues. The CDR3 here is CASSSEFEAFF. CDR3 nucleotides: TGTGCCAGCAGTTCTGAATTTGAAGCTTTCTTT.

This clonotype was seen ten or more times. The gene calls are TRBV7-2 and TRBJ2-1, with 7 bases fitting TRBD1. J lost 4 bases, V lost 1 base, and 7 bases had no gene match. There are 16 residues in the CDR3. Germline CDR1 is SGHTA and CDR2 is FQGNSA. CDR3 protein: CASSLVATGLYNEQFF. The CDR3 coding sequence is TGTGCCAGCAGCTTAGTGGCGACAGGGTTGTACAATGAGCAGTTCTTC.

This chain's CDR3 is CAWRADSYNEQFF. CDR3 coding DNA: TGTGCCTGGAGGGCAGATTCCTACAATGAGCAGTTCTTC. V is TRBV30 and J is TRBJ2-1; D not resolved. This CDR3 contains 13 residues. Per germline, CDR1 GTSNPN and CDR2 SVGIG (reference sequence). V was trimmed by 3 bases and J by 1 base, leaving 7 bases between them.

The chain has TRBV15 and TRBJ2-7; D is perhaps TRBD1 or TRBD2 (5 bases each). V lost 1 base and J 2 bases, leaving 12 bases between the germline ends. Looked up from germline, CDR1 is LNHNV and CDR2 is YYDKDF (reference sequence). The CDR3 is 15 residues long. Written as DNA, the CDR3 is TGTGCCACCAGCAGAGCCCGGGACGGAACCTACGAGCAGTACTTC. Amino acids: CATSRARDGTYEQYF.

In its sample, this clonotype was seen many times. The chain joins TRBV6-1 to TRBJ2-5, with D perhaps matching TRBD1 (5 bases). This CDR3 is 13 amino acids long. The germline gives CDR1 MNHNS, CDR2 SASEGT. Trimming left V 5 bases short and J 5 bases short, with 12 bases between. CDR3 protein: CASSTDSIETQYF. The DNA for the CDR3 is TGTGCCAGCAGTACCGACAGTATCGAGACCCAGTACTTC.

The chain employs TRBV6-2 or TRBV6-3 and TRBJ1-2; D possibly corresponds to TRBD1 (5 bases). CDR1 is MNHEY, CDR2 SVGEGT, per germline. V shed 7 bases and J shed 4 bases, with 13 bases lying between them. There are 13 residues in the CDR3. The CDR3 sequence is CASTEGTVYGYTF. As DNA, the CDR3 is TGTGCCAGCACCGAAGGGACGGTCTATGGCTACACCTTC.

The chain joins TRBV11-2 to TRBJ1-2, with no clear D. From germline, CDR1 is SGHAT and CDR2 FQNNGV. The CDR3 extends over 15 amino acids. V was trimmed by 4 bases and J by 7 bases, leaving 19 bases between them. The CDR3 protein is CASSSQTGRKGGYTF. Written as DNA, the CDR3 is TGTGCCAGCAGCTCCCAAACGGGGAGAAAGGGTGGCTACACCTTC. The full variable domain, in which reference TRBV11-2 and TRBJ1-2 provide the parts outside the CDR3, is EAGVAQSPRYKIIEKRQSVAFWCNPISGHATLYWYQQILGQGPKLLIQFQNNGVVDDSQLPKDRFSAERLKGVDSTLKIQPAKLEDSAVYLCASSSQTGRKGGYTFGSGTRLTVV.

The V gene is TRBV27, the J gene TRBJ2-5, with TRBD1 matching over 9 bases. With 5 bases clipped from V and 6 bases from J, the junction kept 7 bases outside the gene matches. Per the germline V gene, CDR1 is MNHEY and CDR2 is SMNVEV (reference sequence). The CDR3 runs 14 residues. As DNA, the CDR3 is TGTGCCAGCAGTCCGGGACAGGGTGCGAAGACCCAGTACTTC. Translation: CASSPGQGAKTQYF.

This clonotype has a count of ten or more. The V gene is TRBV7-9, the J gene TRBJ2-3; tentative D call: TRBD2 (5 bases). The CDR3 loop spans 13 amino acids. Trimming took 2 bases from V and 5 from J, leaving 8 bases between them. Per the germline V gene, CDR1 is SEHNR and CDR2 is FQNEAQ (reference sequence). The CDR3 sequence is CASSLLARDTQYF. CDR3 nucleotide sequence: TGTGCCAGCAGCTTACTAGCCCGAGATACGCAGTATTTT.

There are many counts of this clonotype. The rearrangement joins TRBV7-2 to TRBJ1-3, with no clear D. This CDR3 is built from 15 residues. Germline CDR1 SGHTA, CDR2 FQGNSA. V lost 2 bases, J lost 4 bases, and 12 bases lay in between. The DNA of the CDR3 is TGTGCCAGCAGCTTAACCCCGCGAGTCGGAAACACCATATATTTT. It translates to CASSLTPRVGNTIYF.

This clonotype came up many times. This chain joins TRBV5-1 and TRBJ2-3; TRBD1 matches 7 bases. The CDR3 contains 17 residues. Germline V gene lookup returns CDR1 SGHRS and CDR2 YFSETQ. V was pared by 0 bases and J by 2 bases, with 9 bases of the junction left unmatched. The CDR3 here is CASSLEPTGTYTDTQYF. The CDR3 nucleotides read TGCGCCAGCAGCTTGGAGCCGACAGGGACGTACACAGATACGCAGTATTTT.

This clonotype has a count of ten or more. The chain couples TRBV27 to TRBJ1-5; no clear D gene. V dropped 8 bases and J dropped 0 bases, with 11 bases sitting between them. In germline, CDR1 is MNHEY, CDR2 SMNVEV (reference sequence). CDR3 length: 14 residues. DNA for the CDR3: TGTGCCAGCGCGCAGACGAATAGCAATCAGCCCCAGCATTTT. Translating it yields CASAQTNSNQPQHF.

This clonotype has at least ten counts. The chain joins TRBV28 to TRBJ2-7, with D hard to call. CDR3 length: 11 amino acids. Germline CDR1 is MDHEN and CDR2 is SYDVKM. Deletions cut 2 bases from V and 5 bases from J, with 4 bases between. The CDR3 spells CASSLGNEQYF. CDR3 nucleotides: TGTGCCAGCAGTTTAGGTAACGAGCAGTACTTC. Drawing the rest from reference TRBV28 and TRBJ2-7, the complete variable domain is DVKVTQSSRYLVKRTGEKVFLECVQDMDHENMFWYRQDPGLGLRLIYFSYDVKMKEKGDIPEGYSVSREKKERFSLILESASTNQTSMYLCASSLGNEQYFGPGTRLTVT.

This clonotype came up a few times. The chain joins TRBV7-2 to TRBJ1-1, with TRBD1 as a possible D gene (5 bases). This CDR3 region has 14 residues. Germline V lookup: CDR1 SGHTA, CDR2 FQGNSA. Trimming left V 5 bases short and J 4 bases short, with 14 bases between. The CDR3 coding sequence is TGTGCCAGCAGCATGACAGCCTGGGCCACTGAAGCTTTCTTT. Translation: CASSMTAWATEAFF.

Here the CDR3 DNA reads TGTGCCAGCAGCTTAGGACTAGCGGGAACTGGCTACGAGCAGTACTTC. Encoded protein: CASSLGLAGTGYEQYF. The chain carries TRBV11-2 and TRBJ2-7, with 11 bases identical to TRBD2. J was trimmed by 3 bases and V by 1 base; bases with no gene match: 5. Per the germline V gene, CDR1 is SGHAT and CDR2 is FQNNGV. CDR3 length: 16 amino acids.

This clonotype was detected many times. CDR3 nucleotides: TGTGCCAGCAGCGTAACGTGGAACACTGAAGCTTTCTTT. Protein product: CASSVTWNTEAFF. This chain links TRBV9 with TRBJ1-1; D gene unclear. V was pared by 1 base and J by 1 base, with 5 bases between. The CDR3 has 13 amino acids. In germline, CDR1 is SGDLS, CDR2 YYNGEE.

This clonotype was counted at least ten times. The chain is built from TRBV20-1 and TRBJ2-3; D uncertain. Germline CDR1 is DFQATT and CDR2 is SNEGSKA (reference sequence). CDR3 length: 15 amino acids. The V and J ends lost 1 base and 0 bases respectively, with 11 bases between them. The CDR3 nucleotides are TGCAGTGCTAGAGTCCCTAAGGAGAGCACAGATACGCAGTATTTT. It specifies CSARVPKESTDTQYF.

This chain connects TRBV20-1 to TRBJ1-3; unclear D gene. Germline lookup yields CDR1 DFQATT and CDR2 SNEGSKA (reference sequence). The CDR3 consists of 12 residues. The ends were cut back, 2 bases at V and 7 bases at J, with 9 bases in the middle. CDR3 amino acids: CSARPIGNTIYF. In DNA, the CDR3 is TGCAGTGCTAGACCAATTGGGAACACCATATATTTT.

This clonotype was seen at least ten times. The V and J genes are TRBV28 and TRBJ2-3, with 9 bases fitting TRBD2. This CDR3 has 16 residues. V lost 2 bases, J lost 0 bases, and 3 bases stayed unmatched. Germline values: CDR1 MDHEN, CDR2 SYDVKM. The CDR3 reads CASSLASGASTDTQYF. In nucleotides, the CDR3 is TGTGCCAGCAGTTTAGCTAGCGGGGCTAGCACAGATACGCAGTATTTT.